This TCR beta chain is from a study of cytomegalovirus exposure and HLA in healthy donors. Trimming removed 0 bases at V and 1 base at J, with 8 bases between. The germline gives CDR1 SGHRS, CDR2 YFSETQ. The CDR3 has 15 residues. The PCR had 60 Vbeta and 13 Jbeta primers. Measured with immunoSEQ multiplex PCR; TCRdb has only the in-frame clones, and not every one. The table lists approximately 110,000 clones, 73% of them singletons. Specimen: PBMCs. The chain recombines TRBV5-1 with TRBJ1-5; D is uncertain. This receptor was taken from a man aged 60-69 years in good health and CMV-seropositive. CDR3 sequence: CASSLAAGSNQPQHF. CDR3 nucleotides: TGCGCCAGCAGCTTGGCCGCAGGCAGCAATCAGCCCCAGCATTTT.